Shown below are 17 T cell receptor beta chains from a single sample sequenced in a study of vaccination and CD4 T cells after COVID-19. Their antigen targets remain unknown. Once obtained from cultured CD4+ T cells, the DNA was sequenced using the Oncomine TCR Beta short-read assay. Each CDR3 protein is one row after TCRdb ran MiXCR on the PCR reads. Here the sample spans 6,500 to 9,000 distinct CDR3 sequences, about 40% being singletons. Treatment: approximately 10-day PBMC culture with coronavirus spike peptide pools or control peptides (ViraFEST assay). The collection of CD4+ T cells from the unexposed donor took place before the COVID-19 pandemic (2011-2018). Sequencing was done on a sample of CD4+ T cells from blood, cultured in vitro. Source of these receptors: a human donor in good health.

Notes on this clonotype: Sequence at one end of the junction differs from germline and may be a read error. The chain is built from TRBV10-1 and TRBJ1-3; D call uncertain. Germline V gene lookup returns CDR1 WNHNN and CDR2 SYGVQD (reference sequence). This CDR3 is built from 13 residues. The CDR3 coding sequence is TGCGCCAGCAGTGGAGCGATGGGAAACACCACATATTTT. Translation: CASSGAMGNTTYF.

This clonotype occurred a few times. The chain combines TRBV20-1 with TRBJ1-5; TRBD1 matches 11 bases. The CDR3 runs to 14 residues. Unmatched junction bases numbered 10, after V lost 5 bases and J lost 10 bases. In germline, CDR1 is DFQATT, CDR2 SNEGSKA (reference sequence). As DNA, the CDR3 is TGCAGTGCTTCGGAGGGACAGGGGGGAAGACCCCAGCATTTT. Translation: CSASEGQGGRPQHF.

This sequence joins TRBV20-1 and TRBJ1-1; D not resolved. The CDR3 runs 12 residues. Between the trimmed V and J ends, which lost 6 bases and 1 base, there was a span of 9 bases. Germline assignment: CDR1 DFQATT and CDR2 SNEGSKA (reference sequence). CDR3 nucleotides: TGCAGTGCCCAAGATACGAACACTGAAGCTTTCTTT. Translation: CSAQDTNTEAFF.

The chain is built from TRBV19 and TRBJ2-5, with 14 bases aligning to TRBD2. CDR1 and CDR2 from the germline V gene are LNHDA and SQIVND (reference sequence). CDR3 length: 17 residues. Germline trimming cut 5 bases from V and 5 bases from J; bases unmatched to any gene: 10. The CDR3: CASSPSGLAGGGETQYF. The DNA of the CDR3 is TGTGCCAGTAGTCCCAGCGGACTAGCGGGGGGTGGGGAGACCCAGTACTTC.

This clonotype was detected a few times. V and J are TRBV6-1 and TRBJ2-7, with 7 bases fitting TRBD2. Germline loops: CDR1 MNHNS, CDR2 SASEGT. The CDR3 consists of 16 residues. The junction had 13 bases not matched to a gene; V was cut back by 5 bases and J by 3 bases. CDR3 in amino acids: CASSPRAAGTGYEQYF. CDR3 sequence (DNA): TGTGCCAGCAGTCCTCGTGCAGCGGGGACGGGCTACGAGCAGTACTTC.

The V gene is TRBV6-1, the J gene TRBJ1-2, with TRBD1 identical over 7 bases. The CDR3 has 12 amino acids. V trimming: 10 bases; J trimming: 0 bases; junction bases outside the gene matches: 2. Germline V gene sequence: CDR1 MNHNS, CDR2 SASEGT. The CDR3 DNA is TGTGCCACAGGGGGGACTAACTATGGCTACACCTTC. Translation: CATGGTNYGYTF.

V usage is TRBV5-1 and J usage is TRBJ1-2; 8 positions match TRBD1. CDR1 and CDR2 from the germline V gene are SGHRS and YFSETQ. Losses at the gene ends were 7 bases for V and 5 bases for J; bases not matched to a gene: 7. The CDR3 consists of 13 residues. CDR3 region: CASYPGQGYGYTF. CDR3 nucleotide sequence: TGCGCCAGCTATCCTGGACAGGGATATGGCTACACCTTC.

The genes are TRBV20-1 and TRBJ1-5; D gene ambiguous. Trimming stripped 0 bases from V and 5 bases from J, with 11 bases between. Germline V gene sequence: CDR1 DFQATT, CDR2 SNEGSKA (reference sequence). The CDR3 loop spans 14 amino acids. As DNA, the CDR3 is TGCAGTGCTAGAGATACATCTGCAGATCAGCCCCAGCATTTT. The encoded protein is CSARDTSADQPQHF.

The chain employs TRBV6-1 and TRBJ1-2, with TRBD1 matching 7 bases. The CDR3 is 13 residues long. After removal of 7 bases from V and 9 bases from J, the junction contained 11 bases not matched to a gene. The V gene's germline CDR1 is MNHNS and CDR2 SASEGT. The CDR3 sequence: CASTTGSAYRYTF. The CDR3 DNA is TGTGCCAGCACGACAGGGTCGGCTTATCGCTACACCTTC.

There are a few counts of this clonotype. The V call is TRBV11-2, the J call TRBJ1-1, with D unresolved. The germline V gene has CDR1 SGHAT and CDR2 FQNNGV. The CDR3 runs to 16 residues. V lost 2 bases, J lost 0 bases, and 13 bases lay in between. The chain's CDR3 is CASSLHSGSMNTEAFF. DNA for the CDR3: TGTGCCAGCAGCTTACATTCAGGCAGCATGAACACTGAAGCTTTCTTT.

V is TRBV6-1 and J is TRBJ1-5; D remains ambiguous. From germline, CDR1 is MNHNS and CDR2 SASEGT. Trimming removed 7 bases from V and 8 bases from J, with 12 bases in between. CDR3 length equals 12 residues. CDR3: CASTGRDKPQHF. The CDR3 DNA sequence: TGTGCCAGCACAGGCCGAGACAAGCCCCAGCATTTT.

This clonotype came up once. The chain recombines TRBV6-4 with TRBJ2-6; D remains unclear. The V and J ends lost 3 bases and 0 bases respectively, with 3 bases between them. CDR1 is MRHNA, CDR2 SNTAGT, per germline. The CDR3 contains 14 residues. The CDR3 bases are TGTGCCAGCAGTGAAGACTCTGGGGCCAACGTCCTGACTTTC. Translation: CASSEDSGANVLTF.

This clonotype was recorded a few times. The rearrangement links TRBV6-1 to TRBJ2-2, with D perhaps TRBD1 (5 bases). This CDR3 has 14 amino acids. The V and J ends lost 7 bases and 3 bases respectively, with 12 bases between them. Germline CDR1 is MNHNS and CDR2 is SASEGT. CDR3 region: CASKTRGDTGELFF. In DNA, the CDR3 is TGTGCCAGCAAAACAAGGGGCGACACCGGGGAGCTGTTTTTT.

The chain combines TRBV20-1 with TRBJ2-2; D might be TRBD1 (6 bases). Germline V gene lookup returns CDR1 DFQATT and CDR2 SNEGSKA (reference sequence). The length of the CDR3 is 16 residues. V was shortened by 0 bases and J by 2 bases, with 13 bases between the two germline ends. CDR3 bases: TGCAGTGCTAGAGATCTCGGCAGGGGCAACACCGGGGAGCTGTTTTTT. It encodes CSARDLGRGNTGELFF.

CDR3 in DNA: TGTGCCAGCAGCCTTAAAGGTGGACAGGGGCGTACTGAAGCTTTCTTT. As protein: CASSLKGGQGRTEAFF. The rearrangement links TRBV7-9 to TRBJ1-1; 9 bases are shared with TRBD1. Germline V lookup: CDR1 SEHNR, CDR2 FQNEAQ (reference sequence). The trim removed 5 bases at V and 5 bases at J, leaving 12 bases unmatched. The CDR3 spans 16 residues.

This clonotype has only a few counts. This chain uses TRBV19 with TRBJ1-5; 10 bases agree with TRBD1. The CDR3 runs to 14 residues. The V and J ends lost 4 bases and 7 bases, in that order; junction bases with no gene match: 4. Germline V gene sequence: CDR1 LNHDA, CDR2 SQIVND (reference sequence). In DNA form, the CDR3 reads TGTGCCAGTAGTACGACAGGGGGCCAACAGCCCCAGCATTTT. This encodes CASSTTGGQQPQHF.

DNA for the CDR3: TGTGCCAGCAGTTTAGGGGCGGGCAAGTCTTACTATGGCTACACCTTC. Amino acid sequence: CASSLGAGKSYYGYTF. This chain links TRBV12-3 or TRBV12-4 with TRBJ1-2; D not resolved. The CDR3 totals 16 residues. Trimming removed 1 base from V and 3 bases from J, with 15 bases in between.